Listed below are T cell receptor beta chains from one sample, sequenced in a study of T cell responses to AZD1222 COVID-19 vaccine. TCRdb keeps only in-frame clones here, not all; method: immunoSEQ multiplex PCR. The sample yields approximately 150,000 clones, 89% seen once. The material was peripheral blood, obtained on day 0 of AZD1222 vaccination. Every receptor here comes from an adult in good health. Both conserved end residues are part of each CDR3. Fields, in order: J gene, D gene, clone size, V gene, CDR3 protein, CDR3 DNA. D genes are given only for firm matches. Not every row has a clone size; where given, it reads once, few, many or a size class.

j_call: TRBJ2-7
d_call: -
clone_size: -
v_call: TRBV5-1
cdr3_aa: CASSLEGEQYF
cdr3_nt: TGCGCCAGCAGCTTGGAGGGCGAGCAGTACTTC

j_call: TRBJ2-1
d_call: -
clone_size: once
v_call: TRBV7-6
cdr3_aa: CASSLAAFTLYNEQFF
cdr3_nt: TGTGCCAGCAGCTTAGCAGCGTTCACACTTTACAATGAGCAGTTCTTC

j_call: TRBJ2-3
d_call: TRBD2
clone_size: -
v_call: TRBV6-4
cdr3_aa: CASSSGSTDTQYF
cdr3_nt: TGTGCCAGTTCTAGCGGAAGCACAGATACGCAGTATTTT

j_call: TRBJ1-6
d_call: -
clone_size: -
v_call: TRBV6-2/TRBV6-3
cdr3_aa: CASSDGQNRIDSPLHF
cdr3_nt: TGTGCCAGCAGTGACGGACAGAACCGTATAGATTCACCCCTCCACTTT

j_call: TRBJ1-2
d_call: TRBD1
clone_size: -
v_call: TRBV6-6
cdr3_aa: CASSYIRQGGGYTF
cdr3_nt: TGTGCCAGCAGTTACATACGACAGGGCGGAGGCTACACCTTC

j_call: TRBJ2-7
d_call: TRBD2
clone_size: -
v_call: TRBV3-1/TRBV3-2
cdr3_aa: CASSLGLGTIYSSYEQYF
cdr3_nt: TGTGCCAGCAGCCTGGGACTCGGGACTATTTATTCCTCCTACGAGCAGTACTTC

j_call: TRBJ2-1
d_call: TRBD2
clone_size: -
v_call: TRBV2
cdr3_aa: CASRLAGGGNEQFF
cdr3_nt: TGTGCCAGCAGGCTAGCGGGAGGGGGGAATGAGCAGTTCTTC

j_call: TRBJ1-1
d_call: -
clone_size: -
v_call: TRBV19
cdr3_aa: CASSYRAWTEAFF
cdr3_nt: TGTGCCAGTAGCTACAGGGCGTGGACTGAAGCTTTCTTT

j_call: TRBJ2-7
d_call: -
clone_size: -
v_call: TRBV7-2
cdr3_aa: CASSLSGVGYEQYF
cdr3_nt: TGTGCCAGCAGCCTGTCGGGAGTTGGGTACGAGCAGTACTTC

j_call: TRBJ2-2
d_call: -
clone_size: -
v_call: TRBV21-1
cdr3_aa: CASSKGEKGIGTGELFF
cdr3_nt: TGTGCCAGCAGCAAAGGGGAGAAGGGGATCGGCACCGGGGAGCTGTTTTTT

j_call: TRBJ2-6
d_call: -
clone_size: -
v_call: TRBV2
cdr3_aa: CASSLTGPSSGANVLTF
cdr3_nt: TGTGCCAGCAGTTTAACGGGACCGAGCTCTGGGGCCAACGTCCTGACTTTC

j_call: TRBJ1-5
d_call: -
clone_size: -
v_call: TRBV2
cdr3_aa: CASSEGRTSQPQHF
cdr3_nt: TGTGCCAGCAGTGAAGGACGAACAAGTCAGCCCCAGCATTTT

j_call: TRBJ2-7
d_call: TRBD1
clone_size: -
v_call: TRBV28
cdr3_aa: CASSLTGTVIKEQYF
cdr3_nt: TGTGCCAGCAGTTTAACCGGGACAGTTATTAAGGAGCAGTACTTC

j_call: TRBJ1-1
d_call: TRBD1
clone_size: -
v_call: TRBV5-6
cdr3_aa: CASSLGDLDRTSMNTEAFF
cdr3_nt: TGTGCCAGCAGCTTGGGCGATCTGGACAGGACTAGCATGAACACTGAAGCTTTCTTT

j_call: TRBJ2-3
d_call: TRBD2
clone_size: -
v_call: TRBV19
cdr3_aa: CASRSSGRALDTQYF
cdr3_nt: TGTGCCAGTAGGTCTAGCGGGAGGGCCTTAGATACGCAGTATTTT

j_call: TRBJ1-1
d_call: -
clone_size: -
v_call: TRBV25-1
cdr3_aa: CASMGEVAPMEAFF
cdr3_nt: TGTGCCAGCATGGGGGAGGTTGCTCCCATGGAAGCTTTCTTT

j_call: TRBJ2-1
d_call: -
clone_size: -
v_call: TRBV19
cdr3_aa: CASSIDRGTPWDEQFF
cdr3_nt: TGTGCCAGTAGTATAGATCGCGGGACACCTTGGGATGAGCAGTTCTTC

j_call: TRBJ1-4
d_call: -
clone_size: -
v_call: TRBV19
cdr3_aa: CASSDYGRSNEKLFF
cdr3_nt: TGTGCCAGTAGTGATTACGGGCGGTCTAATGAAAAACTGTTTTTT

j_call: TRBJ2-1
d_call: -
clone_size: once
v_call: TRBV11-3
cdr3_aa: CASSASRSHEQFF
cdr3_nt: TGTGCCAGCAGCGCTTCTCGGTCCCATGAGCAGTTCTTC

j_call: TRBJ1-2
d_call: -
clone_size: -
v_call: TRBV11-2
cdr3_aa: CASSSGPGDGYTF
cdr3_nt: TGTGCCAGCAGCTCGGGGCCGGGGGATGGCTACACCTTC

j_call: TRBJ1-2
d_call: TRBD1
clone_size: -
v_call: TRBV19
cdr3_aa: CASSSPWTGNTYGYTF
cdr3_nt: TGTGCCAGTAGTAGCCCCTGGACAGGGAACACCTATGGCTACACCTTC

j_call: TRBJ1-6
d_call: -
clone_size: once
v_call: TRBV4-3
cdr3_aa: CASSQELTPTAASPLHF
cdr3_nt: TGCGCCAGCAGCCAAGAGTTAACCCCTACGGCGGCTTCACCCCTCCACTTT

j_call: TRBJ2-5
d_call: -
clone_size: -
v_call: TRBV3-1/TRBV3-2
cdr3_aa: CASSLRETQYF
cdr3_nt: TGTGCCAGCAGCCTCAGGGAGACCCAGTACTTC

j_call: TRBJ1-5
d_call: -
clone_size: -
v_call: TRBV18
cdr3_aa: CASSAGTSNQPQHF
cdr3_nt: TGTGCCAGCTCGGCCGGGACATCGAATCAGCCCCAGCATTTT

j_call: TRBJ1-2
d_call: -
clone_size: -
v_call: TRBV12-3/TRBV12-4
cdr3_aa: CASREGGVGYTF
cdr3_nt: TGTGCCAGCAGGGAAGGGGGAGTTGGCTACACCTTC

j_call: TRBJ2-7
d_call: -
clone_size: -
v_call: TRBV6-5
cdr3_aa: CASSPTGEQYF
cdr3_nt: TGTGCCAGCAGTCCCACCGGGGAGCAGTACTTC

j_call: TRBJ2-2
d_call: TRBD2
clone_size: once
v_call: TRBV28
cdr3_aa: CASGLLTSGTNTGELFF
cdr3_nt: TGTGCCAGTGGACTTTTGACTAGCGGGACCAACACCGGGGAGCTGTTTTTT

j_call: TRBJ2-3
d_call: TRBD2
clone_size: -
v_call: TRBV4-3
cdr3_aa: CASSQDLSRGFADTQYF
cdr3_nt: TGCGCCAGCAGCCAAGATCTCTCGCGGGGGTTTGCGGATACGCAGTATTTT

j_call: TRBJ1-3
d_call: -
clone_size: -
v_call: TRBV7-8
cdr3_aa: CASSPYRGVSGNTIYF
cdr3_nt: TGTGCCAGCAGCCCCTATCGCGGGGTCTCTGGAAACACCATATATTTT

j_call: TRBJ2-1
d_call: TRBD2
clone_size: -
v_call: TRBV7-8
cdr3_aa: CASSTLTSGSYNEQFF
cdr3_nt: TGTGCCAGCAGCACGCTGACTAGCGGGTCCTACAATGAGCAGTTCTTC

j_call: TRBJ2-1
d_call: TRBD2
clone_size: -
v_call: TRBV5-4
cdr3_aa: CASSLGLAGARGYNEQFF
cdr3_nt: TGTGCCAGCAGCTTGGGACTAGCGGGGGCCAGGGGCTACAATGAGCAGTTCTTC

j_call: TRBJ2-3
d_call: -
clone_size: many
v_call: TRBV2
cdr3_aa: CASSENGDTQYF
cdr3_nt: TGTGCCAGCAGTGAAAACGGAGATACGCAGTATTTT

j_call: TRBJ2-3
d_call: -
clone_size: -
v_call: TRBV18
cdr3_aa: CASSPPAGTSTDTQYF
cdr3_nt: TGTGCCAGCTCACCACCGGCGGGGACTAGCACAGATACGCAGTATTTT

j_call: TRBJ2-7
d_call: -
clone_size: -
v_call: TRBV18
cdr3_aa: CASSPRDLDEQYF
cdr3_nt: TGTGCCAGCTCGCCGAGGGATTTGGACGAGCAGTACTTC

j_call: TRBJ1-5
d_call: -
clone_size: -
v_call: TRBV4-1
cdr3_aa: CASSQVPFKAGVHNQPQHF
cdr3_nt: TGCGCCAGCAGCCAAGTACCGTTTAAGGCAGGGGTCCACAATCAGCCCCAGCATTTT

j_call: TRBJ2-1
d_call: TRBD2
clone_size: -
v_call: TRBV5-4
cdr3_aa: CASSPSQGLAGNEQFF
cdr3_nt: TGTGCCAGCAGTCCAAGTCAGGGACTAGCGGGGAATGAGCAGTTCTTC

j_call: TRBJ2-3
d_call: -
clone_size: -
v_call: TRBV13
cdr3_aa: CASSFPGPIGEDTQYF
cdr3_nt: TGTGCCAGCAGCTTCCCCGGGCCTATTGGGGAGGATACGCAGTATTTT

j_call: TRBJ2-1
d_call: -
clone_size: -
v_call: TRBV6-1
cdr3_aa: CASSVNGPTSYNEQFF
cdr3_nt: TGTGCCAGCAGTGTGAACGGGCCTACATCCTACAATGAGCAGTTCTTC

j_call: TRBJ2-3
d_call: -
clone_size: once
v_call: TRBV7-3
cdr3_aa: CASSPRGGGADTQYF
cdr3_nt: TGTGCCAGCAGCCCAAGGGGGGGCGGTGCAGATACGCAGTATTTT

j_call: TRBJ2-7
d_call: -
clone_size: -
v_call: TRBV6-5
cdr3_aa: CASSSLSSYEQYF
cdr3_nt: TGTGCCAGCAGTTCATTGAGCTCCTACGAGCAGTACTTC

j_call: TRBJ1-6
d_call: -
clone_size: -
v_call: TRBV7-2
cdr3_aa: CASSHQNSPLHF
cdr3_nt: TGTGCCAGCAGCCACCAGAATTCACCCCTCCACTTT

j_call: TRBJ1-4
d_call: TRBD1
clone_size: once
v_call: TRBV7-8
cdr3_aa: CASSPDRGGEKLFF
cdr3_nt: TGTGCCAGCAGCCCGGACAGGGGTGGAGAAAAACTGTTTTTT

j_call: TRBJ2-1
d_call: -
clone_size: -
v_call: TRBV7-2
cdr3_aa: CASSLFYGQGNEQFF
cdr3_nt: TGTGCCAGCAGCTTATTCTATGGGCAGGGCAATGAGCAGTTCTTC

j_call: TRBJ2-7
d_call: TRBD1
clone_size: -
v_call: TRBV4-1
cdr3_aa: CASSQVGTGNYEQYF
cdr3_nt: TGCGCCAGCAGCCAAGTGGGGACAGGGAACTACGAGCAGTACTTC

j_call: TRBJ1-3
d_call: -
clone_size: -
v_call: TRBV5-1
cdr3_aa: CASSLAGSGNTIYF
cdr3_nt: TGCGCCAGCAGCTTGGCAGGGAGCGGAAACACCATATATTTT

j_call: TRBJ1-1
d_call: TRBD1
clone_size: -
v_call: TRBV6-5
cdr3_aa: CASRRDRGLIEAFF
cdr3_nt: TGTGCCAGCAGACGGGACAGGGGGCTTATAGAAGCTTTCTTT

j_call: TRBJ1-1
d_call: -
clone_size: -
v_call: TRBV5-6
cdr3_aa: CASSLEGRAHTEAFF
cdr3_nt: TGTGCCAGCAGCTTGGAGGGCAGGGCCCACACTGAAGCTTTCTTT

j_call: TRBJ1-1
d_call: TRBD1
clone_size: -
v_call: TRBV7-3
cdr3_aa: CASSLIGPHTGAETEAFF
cdr3_nt: TGTGCCAGCAGCTTAATAGGCCCCCACACAGGGGCTGAAACTGAAGCTTTCTTT

j_call: TRBJ2-7
d_call: TRBD2
clone_size: many
v_call: TRBV2
cdr3_aa: CASSERAGASYEQYF
cdr3_nt: TGTGCCAGCAGTGAAAGAGCGGGGGCCTCCTACGAGCAGTACTTC

j_call: TRBJ2-7
d_call: TRBD1
clone_size: -
v_call: TRBV6-4
cdr3_aa: CASRGQDSYEQYF
cdr3_nt: TGTGCCAGCAGAGGACAGGACTCCTACGAGCAGTACTTC

j_call: TRBJ2-3
d_call: TRBD2
clone_size: -
v_call: TRBV27
cdr3_aa: CASSLGSGGDTQYF
cdr3_nt: TGTGCCAGCAGTTTGGGGAGCGGGGGTGATACGCAGTATTTT

j_call: TRBJ1-5
d_call: -
clone_size: once
v_call: TRBV7-9
cdr3_aa: CASTDIRVARQPQHF
cdr3_nt: TGTGCCAGCACCGACATAAGGGTCGCCAGACAGCCCCAGCATTTT

j_call: TRBJ2-5
d_call: TRBD1
clone_size: few
v_call: TRBV2
cdr3_aa: CASHGQEVTQYF
cdr3_nt: TGTGCCAGCCATGGACAGGAGGTGACCCAGTACTTC

j_call: TRBJ1-4
d_call: -
clone_size: -
v_call: TRBV2
cdr3_aa: CASRRRGEKLFF
cdr3_nt: TGTGCCAGCCGGCGGAGGGGTGAAAAACTGTTTTTT

j_call: TRBJ2-7
d_call: TRBD2
clone_size: -
v_call: TRBV7-2
cdr3_aa: CASSPTSGRSYEQYF
cdr3_nt: TGTGCCAGCAGCCCGACTAGCGGGAGATCCTACGAGCAGTACTTC

j_call: TRBJ2-1
d_call: TRBD2
clone_size: -
v_call: TRBV19
cdr3_aa: CASSIVREGEQFF
cdr3_nt: TGTGCCAGTAGTATAGTACGGGAGGGTGAGCAGTTCTTC

j_call: TRBJ2-6
d_call: -
clone_size: -
v_call: TRBV7-9
cdr3_aa: CASSLAIAAGANVLTF
cdr3_nt: TGTGCCAGCAGCTTAGCCATCGCCGCCGGGGCCAACGTCCTGACTTTC

j_call: TRBJ2-4
d_call: TRBD1
clone_size: -
v_call: TRBV11-2
cdr3_aa: CASSLSGTGGNIQYF
cdr3_nt: TGTGCCAGCAGCCTTTCCGGGACAGGGGGAAACATTCAGTACTTC

j_call: TRBJ2-5
d_call: -
clone_size: -
v_call: TRBV7-8
cdr3_aa: CASSLNTQGAETQYF
cdr3_nt: TGTGCCAGCAGCCTAAACACCCAAGGGGCGGAGACCCAGTACTTC